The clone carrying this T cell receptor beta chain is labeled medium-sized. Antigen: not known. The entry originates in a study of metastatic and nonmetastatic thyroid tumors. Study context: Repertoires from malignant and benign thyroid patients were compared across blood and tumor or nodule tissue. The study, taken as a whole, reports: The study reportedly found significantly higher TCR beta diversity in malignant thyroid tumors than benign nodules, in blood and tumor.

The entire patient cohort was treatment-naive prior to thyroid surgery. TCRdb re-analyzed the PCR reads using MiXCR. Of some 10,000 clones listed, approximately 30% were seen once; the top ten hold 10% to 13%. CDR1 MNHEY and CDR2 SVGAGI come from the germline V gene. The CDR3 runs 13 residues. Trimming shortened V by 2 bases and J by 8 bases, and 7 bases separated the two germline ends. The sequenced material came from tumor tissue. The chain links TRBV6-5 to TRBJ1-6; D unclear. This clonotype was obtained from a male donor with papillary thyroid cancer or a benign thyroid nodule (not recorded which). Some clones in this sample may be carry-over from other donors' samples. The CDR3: CASSYRPDSPLHF. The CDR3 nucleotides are TGTGCCAGCAGTTACAGGCCTGATTCACCCCTCCACTTT.